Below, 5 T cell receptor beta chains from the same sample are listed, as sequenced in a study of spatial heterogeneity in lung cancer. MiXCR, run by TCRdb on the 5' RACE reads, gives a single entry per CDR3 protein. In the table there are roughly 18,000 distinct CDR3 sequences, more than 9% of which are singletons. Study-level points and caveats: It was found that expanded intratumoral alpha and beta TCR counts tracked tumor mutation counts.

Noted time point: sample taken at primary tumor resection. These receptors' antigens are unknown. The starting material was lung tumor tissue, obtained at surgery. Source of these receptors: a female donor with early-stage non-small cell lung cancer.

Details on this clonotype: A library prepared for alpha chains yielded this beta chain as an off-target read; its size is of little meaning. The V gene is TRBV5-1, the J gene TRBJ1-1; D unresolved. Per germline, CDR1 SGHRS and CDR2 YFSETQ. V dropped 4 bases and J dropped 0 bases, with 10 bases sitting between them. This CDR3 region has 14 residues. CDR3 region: CASSLSVLNTEAFF. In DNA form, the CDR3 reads TGCGCCAGCAGCCTCTCCGTACTGAACACTGAAGCTTTCTTT.

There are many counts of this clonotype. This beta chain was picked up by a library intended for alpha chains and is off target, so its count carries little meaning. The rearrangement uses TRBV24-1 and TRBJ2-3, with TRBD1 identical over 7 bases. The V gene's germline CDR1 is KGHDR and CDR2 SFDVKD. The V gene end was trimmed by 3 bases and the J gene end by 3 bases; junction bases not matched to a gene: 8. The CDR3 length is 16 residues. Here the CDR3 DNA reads TGTGCCACCAGTGATCTGACAGGGCCAAGGACAGATACGCAGTATTTT. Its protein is CATSDLTGPRTDTQYF.

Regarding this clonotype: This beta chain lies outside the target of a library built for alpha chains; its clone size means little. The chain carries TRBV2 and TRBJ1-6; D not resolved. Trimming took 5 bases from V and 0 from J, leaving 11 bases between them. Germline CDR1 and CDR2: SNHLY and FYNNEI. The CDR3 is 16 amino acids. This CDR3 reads CASSSRGDSYNSPLHF. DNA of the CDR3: TGTGCCAGCAGTTCGCGAGGAGACTCCTATAATTCACCCCTCCACTTT.

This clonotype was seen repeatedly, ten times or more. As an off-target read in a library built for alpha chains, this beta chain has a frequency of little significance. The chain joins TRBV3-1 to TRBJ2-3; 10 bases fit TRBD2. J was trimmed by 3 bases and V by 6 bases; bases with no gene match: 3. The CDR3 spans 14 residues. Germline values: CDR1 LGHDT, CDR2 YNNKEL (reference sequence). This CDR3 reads CASSGSGGTDTQYF. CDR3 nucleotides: TGTGCCAGCAGTGGTAGCGGGGGGACAGATACGCAGTATTTT.

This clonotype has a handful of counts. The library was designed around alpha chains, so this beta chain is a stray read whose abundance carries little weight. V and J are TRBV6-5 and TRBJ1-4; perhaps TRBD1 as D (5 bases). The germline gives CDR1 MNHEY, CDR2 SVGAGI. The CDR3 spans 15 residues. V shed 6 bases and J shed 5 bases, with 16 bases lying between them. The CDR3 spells CASRPLGAQNEKLFF. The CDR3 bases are TGTGCCAGCAGGCCCCTAGGGGCGCAGAATGAAAAACTGTTTTTT.